The sequence of this T cell receptor beta chain was determined in a study of cytomegalovirus exposure and HLA in healthy donors (dated 2017 in TCRdb). With regard to the full study: An earlier analysis of roughly 500 of the donors reported under 300 Gb of sequence data and 117 million unique TCR beta sequences obtained from approximately 180 million T cells. Approximately 310 gigabases of sequencing data and 70 million to 100 million unique TCR sequences were included in an early release covering 500 to 750 HLA-typed donors. Of the roughly 410 genotyped donors, less than 85% were placed in the genetic ancestry cluster associated with self-reported Caucasian donors. The aim of the study was to test whether cataloging public T cell receptors could identify signatures of past pathogen exposure. The study used immunosequencing to profile the T cell repertoires of hundreds of subjects and linked those repertoires to cytomegalovirus serostatus. Besides the first cohort of roughly 640 subjects, a separate validation cohort made up of 120 different subjects was used. High-throughput TCR immunosequencing, statistical association of individual TCRs with disease status, and machine learning were combined to predict cytomegalovirus infection status. In a later analysis, previously published TCR beta repertoires from several hundred donors were re-analyzed and high-resolution HLA genotyping was added so that TCR occurrence patterns could be studied. In the later analysis, no new phenotypic data were used to find candidate immune exposures; instead, reliance was placed on TCR beta sequences and their occurrence across donors. In an earlier analysis of more than 550 of the donors, high-throughput TCR beta sequencing was used to judge whether each TCR beta V gene segment behaved as functional or pseudogenic. Alongside the repertoire data, information on donor age, sex, ethnicity and CMV serostatus was compiled. A later genetic analysis used genome-wide SNP genotypes for about 60% of the roughly 670 donors, treating that subset as a discovery cohort. Every discovery cohort repertoire had been produced on one sequencing platform. HLA typing covered class I and class II loci at four-digit resolution. Typing coverage varied by locus: roughly 620-640 donors for A, B, C, DRB1 and DQB1; more than 500 for DQA1; approximately 570 for DPA1; 450 to 480 for DPB1. Roughly 5 DR-DQ haplotypes were handled as single units for association and clustering because linkage in the cohort was strong. Among a few hundred genotyped donors of the cohort, an average of approximately 250,000 unique TCR beta nucleotide sequences were sequenced per donor, about a sixth of them non-productive.

Notes on this clone: Its antigen is not yet known. No base quality values were provided; no much bigger clone lies one nucleotide off.

What the research found in general, with its limitations: A total of fewer than 200 TCR beta chains were listed by the study as associated with cytomegalovirus. CMV serostatus was the only immune exposure information available for the cohort. The authors suggested that the approach could potentially be extended to other disease states and immunological phenotypes. A later genetic analysis associated a missense DCLRE1C variant with V-gene and J-gene trimming of TCR beta chains, and an independent cohort replicated the association. In a later analysis, most CMV-associated TCR beta chains were found to appear HLA-restricted, with HLA associations seemingly driven largely by CMV exposure. According to a later analysis, TCR association rates differed among HLA loci, with DRB1 alleles showing the most associated TCRs and HLA-C alleles showing the fewest. Assigning TCR associations to individual alleles was difficult when HLA alleles, especially DR and DQ, strongly co-occurred. Because counts were too low, some 17 rarely observed V segments, including chromosome 9 orphons, were left out of the earlier analysis of 500 to 750 of the donors. In a later analysis, several top co-occurrence clusters were reported to appear linked to parvovirus B19, influenza, CMV and Epstein-Barr virus. In a later genetic analysis, fewer N-insertions in productive TCRs were reported among donors in an Asian-associated ancestry cluster than the approximately 710-donor mean. In a later analysis, HLA-associated TCR beta chains were found to be more clonally expanded and to have lower generation probabilities than equally common non-associated chains. Because the 87-base-pair reads could not distinguish some IMGT-functional V segments, including TRBV6-2 and TRBV6-3, those segments were excluded. Only TCR beta chains were sequenced in this cohort, and the absence of alpha or paired-chain data limited detectable features. A further reported finding was that TCR beta sequences accurately predicted the HLA-A and HLA-B alleles for most subjects in the first cohort. Presence/absence analyses assumed roughly uniform sequencing depth across donors, an assumption that may not hold. HLA typing was unavailable for some donors at each locus, so association tests used only the typed subset. In an earlier analysis of approximately 590 of the donors, most TCR beta V segments appeared in productive rearrangements about 90% or about 30% of the time, broadly matching IMGT annotations. Across donors, most TCR sequences were observed very rarely, whereas some public TCRs were present in many individuals. A few of the identified cytomegalovirus-associated TCR beta chains were confirmed in vitro to be specific for cytomegalovirus antigens. A later analysis associated 16,951 TCR beta sequences with specific HLA alleles at a false discovery rate of 0.05. Cytomegalovirus status was reported to be diagnosed by the classifier with high specificity and sensitivity in both the original and validation cohorts. A cluster of highly shared sequence variants was judged likely to represent a technical artifact of the sequencing pipeline. Correlated functional status among segregating V segments might be attributable to linkage disequilibrium, but an unknown experimental factor could not be ruled out.

The cohort consisted of hundreds of healthy bone marrow donors. Cohort members were all nominally healthy when sampled, although unrecorded immune exposures were likely present. The donor was CMV seronegative and was included in the group of a few hundred seronegative cohort members. Each donor provided a peripheral blood sample, and peripheral blood mononuclear cells were used for TCR beta sequencing. Genomic DNA extraction from the blood cell samples was performed with the Qiagen DNeasy Blood Extraction Kit. Preparation of the library involved the immunoSEQ multiplex PCR assay. The multiplex PCR relied on a mix of 60 forward primers for TCR Vbeta segments and 13 reverse primers for TCR Jbeta segments. The CDR3 region of rearranged TCR beta genes was amplified from genomic DNA with a multiplex PCR assay. The amplified TCR beta libraries were sequenced on the Illumina HiSeq System as 87-base-pair reads. Regarding the original processing steps: A later analysis counted about 82 million unique TCR beta chains across the 550 to 700 repertoires, and 10 million to 12 million of these chains were shared by at least two donors. Raw reads were error-corrected and collapsed into unique sequences with a nearest-neighbor algorithm that merged closely related sequences to remove PCR and sequencing errors. To assign V, D and J gene segments, CDR3 sequences were aligned to IMGT reference sequences. For a sequence to be retained, a match of at least six nucleotides to both a V gene segment and a J gene segment was required. A rearrangement was called productive if the CDR3 had no stop codons and remained in frame with V and J, and every other rearrangement was called non-productive. CDR3 was defined according to IMGT convention as the region running from the second conserved V-encoded cysteine to the conserved J-encoded phenylalanine. In an earlier analysis of approximately 500 of the donors, sequences lacking an unambiguous match to a single V gene segment were excluded. In an earlier analysis of about 590 of the donors, a V segment was called functional when productive rearrangements were above 56.7%, and segregating when the standard deviation between donors exceeded 5%. A statistical classification framework was built for diagnosing cytomegalovirus status from the catalog of TCR beta chain sequences. A later analysis assigned V and J genes by comparing TCR nucleotide sequences with IMGT/GENE-DB human TR gene sequences. In a later analysis, CDR3 sequences and most-parsimonious VDJ recombination scenarios were assigned using the TCRdist pipeline. In a later analysis, each TCR beta chain was defined by its CDR3 amino acid sequence together with its V-gene family, and reads without a unique V-gene family were excluded. In a later analysis, 450 to 600 highly shared, low-generation-probability nucleotide sequences were removed to address suspected cross-contamination and a sequencing artifact. For each public chain, a later analysis derived a clonal expansion index from normalized ranks of inferred template counts within each repertoire. In a later analysis, generation probabilities were computed using a VDJ recombination model fitted to out-of-frame rearrangements, and the results were checked against IGoR. Hypergeometric tests were used in a later analysis to score TCR-TCR, TCR-HLA and TCR-CMV co-occurrence, with a repertoire-size bias correction applied to the TCR pairs. To estimate false discovery rates, a later analysis permuted the HLA or CMV assignments 20 times. In a later analysis, co-occurring TCRs were grouped with DBSCAN, and TCRdist sequence similarity was added when clustering was performed within HLA-allele-positive subsets. Co-occurrence clustering excluded repertoires with fewer than 30,000 or more than 120,000 public chains, plus five with anomalous nucleotide sharing. The immuneACCESS repertoire file appears here via TCRdb, limited to in-frame rearrangements. These files lack a portion of the clones; in checked studies, under half of the deficit traces to unresolved V genes, and the cause of the others is not known. The V and J calls and clone size come from that table; D and trimming were worked out from the DNA. The sample data list under 250,000 clones, and 70% to 90% of these were observed just once. The ten largest clones capture 0.2% to 0.25% of the sample.

CDR1 and CDR2 are read off the germline V gene as SGDLS and YYNGEE. Trimming removed 3 bases from V and 4 bases from J, leaving 16 bases between the germline ends. The CDR3, cysteine through phenylalanine, is 15 amino acids long. The kept DNA is CDR3 alone, 45 bases in frame from the first base. The clonotype originates from a girl aged 2-15 years in good health and CMV-seronegative. Sequencing was performed on PBMCs. The receptor chain draws on TRBV9 and TRBJ2-5; the D segment could be TRBD2, given 5 matching bases. The CDR3 has the sequence CASSADRLARETQYF. The bases are TGTGCCAGCAGCGCCGATCGGCTAGCTCGAGAGACCCAGTACTTC.